This T cell receptor beta chain was identified in a study of cytomegalovirus exposure and HLA in healthy donors (dated 2017 in TCRdb). As for the study more broadly: An earlier analysis of approximately 590 of the donors reported 250 to 350 Gb of sequence data and some 120 million unique TCR beta sequences from roughly 180 million T cells. An early release that covered approximately 600 HLA-typed donors contained about 290 gigabases of sequencing data and tens of millions of unique TCR sequences. Of the roughly 390 genotyped donors, over 65% fell in the genetic ancestry cluster associated with self-reported Caucasian donors. The study aimed to test whether cataloging public T cell receptors could reveal signatures of past pathogen exposure. The T cell repertoires of around 670 subjects were profiled by immunosequencing and related to cytomegalovirus serostatus. In addition to the first cohort of 666 subjects, a separate validation cohort of over 90 different subjects was used. To predict cytomegalovirus infection status, the study combined high-throughput TCR immunosequencing, statistical association of individual TCRs with disease status, and machine learning. To study patterns of TCR occurrence, a later analysis re-analyzed previously published TCR beta repertoires from 666 donors and added high-resolution HLA genotyping. In the later analysis, no new phenotypic data were used to find candidate immune exposures; instead, reliance was placed on TCR beta sequences and their occurrence across donors. In an earlier analysis of about 590 of the donors, high-throughput TCR beta sequencing was used to judge whether each TCR beta V gene segment behaved as functional or pseudogenic. Donor age, sex, ethnicity and CMV serostatus were compiled together with the repertoire data. A later genetic analysis took genome-wide SNP genotypes for 398 of the 666 donors and used that subset as a discovery cohort. Every repertoire in the discovery cohort had been generated on one and the same sequencing platform. HLA typing included class I and class II loci at four-digit resolution. Typing coverage differed by locus: A, B, C, DRB1 and DQB1 were typed in about 629-640 donors, DQA1 in 522, DPA1 in around 610, and DPB1 in approximately 450. Roughly 5 DR-DQ haplotypes were treated as single units for association and clustering because of strong linkage in the cohort. On average, roughly 200,000 unique TCR beta nucleotide sequences were sequenced per donor among 300 to 500 genotyped donors of the cohort, with around 19% of those sequences being non-productive.

A remark on this clone: This clone's antigen is unknown. No much larger clone exists at a distance of one base, and base qualities are not known.

Here is what the overall study found, with its caveats: Roughly uniform sequencing depth across donors was assumed in presence/absence analyses, although this assumption may not hold. CMV serostatus was the only immune exposure information available for the cohort. A later genetic analysis associated a missense DCLRE1C variant with V-gene and J-gene trimming of TCR beta chains, and an independent cohort replicated the association. In both the original and validation cohorts, the classifier was reported to diagnose cytomegalovirus status with high specificity and sensitivity. In an earlier analysis of more than 450 of the donors, most TCR beta V segments were observed in productive rearrangements about 90% or about 30% of the time, broadly matching IMGT annotations. Linkage disequilibrium might explain the correlated functional status among segregating V segments, but an unknown experimental factor could not be excluded. In the study, approximately 160 TCR beta chains were listed as associated with cytomegalovirus. A cluster of highly shared sequence variants was judged likely to be a technical artifact of the sequencing pipeline. Most TCR sequences were seen in very few donors, while some public TCRs were found in many individuals. Several of the top co-occurrence clusters appeared to be linked to parvovirus B19, influenza, CMV and Epstein-Barr virus, according to a later analysis. According to a later genetic analysis, donors in an Asian-associated ancestry cluster had fewer N-insertions in productive TCRs than the approximately 630-donor mean. The earlier analysis of 587 of the donors excluded around 17 rarely observed V segments, including chromosome 9 orphons, because counts were too low. According to a later analysis, most CMV-associated TCR beta chains appeared to be HLA-restricted, and the HLA associations seemed to be driven largely by CMV exposure. In a later analysis, some 18,000 TCR beta sequences were associated with specific HLA alleles at a false discovery rate of 0.05. When HLA alleles, especially DR and DQ, strongly co-occurred, attributing TCR associations to individual alleles was difficult. In a later analysis, HLA-associated TCR beta chains showed more clonal expansion and lower generation probabilities than non-associated chains that were equally common. Only TCR beta chains were sequenced in this cohort, and the absence of alpha or paired-chain data limited detectable features. The authors suggested that the approach could potentially be extended to other disease states and immunological phenotypes. In vitro tests confirmed that a few of the cytomegalovirus-associated TCR beta chains recognize cytomegalovirus antigens. Because HLA typing was missing for some donors at each locus, association tests included only the typed subset. In a later analysis, the rate of TCR association differed among HLA loci, with DRB1 alleles having the most associated TCRs and HLA-C alleles having the fewest. A further reported finding was that TCR beta sequences accurately predicted the HLA-A and HLA-B alleles for most subjects in the first cohort.

Preparation of the library involved the immunoSEQ multiplex PCR assay. A mixture of 60 forward primers for TCR Vbeta segments and 13 reverse primers for TCR Jbeta segments was used in the multiplex PCR. Amplification of the CDR3 region of rearranged TCR beta genes was performed with a multiplex PCR assay on genomic DNA. The amplified TCR beta libraries were sequenced on the Illumina HiSeq System as 87-base-pair reads. The published analysis was carried out like this. Across the 500 to 850 repertoires, a later analysis counted around 80 million unique TCR beta chains, 9.5 million to 13 million of which were shared by at least two donors. Raw reads were error-corrected and collapsed into unique sequences by a nearest-neighbor algorithm in which closely related sequences were merged to remove PCR and sequencing errors. To assign V, D and J gene segments, CDR3 sequences were aligned to IMGT reference sequences. For a sequence to be retained, a match of at least six nucleotides to both a V gene segment and a J gene segment was required. Rearrangements were called productive when the CDR3 lacked stop codons and stayed in frame with V and J; all others were non-productive. CDR3 was defined by IMGT convention, running from the second conserved V-encoded cysteine to the conserved J-encoded phenylalanine. Sequences without an unambiguous match to a single V gene segment were excluded from the earlier analysis of several hundred of the donors. In an earlier analysis of roughly 600 of the donors, a V segment was called functional when productive rearrangements were above 56.7%, and segregating when the standard deviation between donors exceeded 5%. To diagnose cytomegalovirus status from the catalog of TCR beta chain sequences, a statistical classification framework was built. A later analysis assigned V and J genes by comparing TCR nucleotide sequences with IMGT/GENE-DB human TR gene sequences. The TCRdist pipeline was used in a later analysis to assign CDR3 sequences and most-parsimonious VDJ recombination scenarios. In a later analysis, each TCR beta chain was defined by its CDR3 amino acid sequence together with its V-gene family, and reads lacking a unique V-gene family were excluded. A later analysis removed 592 highly shared, low-generation-probability nucleotide sequences to deal with suspected cross-contamination and a sequencing artifact. In a later analysis, a clonal expansion index was calculated for each public chain from normalized within-repertoire ranks of inferred template counts. Generation probabilities in a later analysis came from a VDJ recombination model fitted to out-of-frame rearrangements, and those results were checked against IGoR. Hypergeometric tests were used in a later analysis to score TCR-TCR, TCR-HLA and TCR-CMV co-occurrence, with a repertoire-size bias correction applied to the TCR pairs. To estimate false discovery rates, a later analysis permuted the HLA or CMV assignments 20 times. In a later analysis, co-occurring TCRs were grouped with DBSCAN, and TCRdist sequence similarity was added when clustering was performed within HLA-allele-positive subsets. Co-occurrence clustering excluded repertoires with fewer than 30,000 or more than 120,000 public chains, plus five with anomalous nucleotide sharing. TCRdb obtained this table from immuneACCESS and retained in-frame rearrangements with V and J assigned. These tables miss some clones; where compared with another copy, unresolved V genes account for less than half of the shortfall, and the remainder is unexplained. That table furnishes V, J and clone size, whereas the DNA furnished D and trimming. The sample contains approximately 140,000 clones, roughly four fifths of them found a single time. The ten biggest clones cover about 2.5% of the sample.

The cohort consisted of some 670 healthy bone marrow donors. All cohort members were sampled while nominally healthy, although unrecorded immune exposures were likely present. The donor was CMV seronegative and belonged to the group of under 400 seronegative cohort members. A peripheral blood sample was collected from each donor, and TCR beta sequencing was performed on peripheral blood mononuclear cells. Genomic DNA was extracted from the blood cell samples with the Qiagen DNeasy Blood Extraction Kit. The receptor was isolated from a boy aged 2 to 9 in good health and CMV-seronegative. The sample comprised PBMCs.

The CDR3 corresponds to CASSEGGEDYGYTF. The DNA reads as follows: TGTGCCAGCAGTGAGGGGGGGGAGGACTATGGCTACACCTTC. The chain couples TRBV6-4 to TRBJ1-2; the D region possibly corresponds to TRBD1 (5 bases align). The CDR3 holds 14 amino acids from the cysteine to the phenylalanine. Kept here is only the CDR3 DNA, which spans 42 bases and is read in frame from base 1. As encoded in the germline V gene, CDR1 is MRHNA while CDR2 is SNTAGT. V sheds 3 bases and J sheds 3 bases, leaving 11 bases between their ends.